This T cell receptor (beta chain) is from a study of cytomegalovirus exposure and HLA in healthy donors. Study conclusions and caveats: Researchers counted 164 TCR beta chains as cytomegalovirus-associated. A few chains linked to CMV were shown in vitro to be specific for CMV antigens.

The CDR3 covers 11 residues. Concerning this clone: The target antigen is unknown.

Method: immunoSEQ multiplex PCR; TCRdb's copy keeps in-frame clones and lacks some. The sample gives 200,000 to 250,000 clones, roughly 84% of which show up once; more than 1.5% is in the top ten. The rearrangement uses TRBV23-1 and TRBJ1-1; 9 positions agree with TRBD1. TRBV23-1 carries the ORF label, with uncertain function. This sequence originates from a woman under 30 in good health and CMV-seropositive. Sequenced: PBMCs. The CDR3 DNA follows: TGCAGGGGGACAGGGTACACTGAAGCTTTCTTT. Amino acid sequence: CRGTGYTEAFF.